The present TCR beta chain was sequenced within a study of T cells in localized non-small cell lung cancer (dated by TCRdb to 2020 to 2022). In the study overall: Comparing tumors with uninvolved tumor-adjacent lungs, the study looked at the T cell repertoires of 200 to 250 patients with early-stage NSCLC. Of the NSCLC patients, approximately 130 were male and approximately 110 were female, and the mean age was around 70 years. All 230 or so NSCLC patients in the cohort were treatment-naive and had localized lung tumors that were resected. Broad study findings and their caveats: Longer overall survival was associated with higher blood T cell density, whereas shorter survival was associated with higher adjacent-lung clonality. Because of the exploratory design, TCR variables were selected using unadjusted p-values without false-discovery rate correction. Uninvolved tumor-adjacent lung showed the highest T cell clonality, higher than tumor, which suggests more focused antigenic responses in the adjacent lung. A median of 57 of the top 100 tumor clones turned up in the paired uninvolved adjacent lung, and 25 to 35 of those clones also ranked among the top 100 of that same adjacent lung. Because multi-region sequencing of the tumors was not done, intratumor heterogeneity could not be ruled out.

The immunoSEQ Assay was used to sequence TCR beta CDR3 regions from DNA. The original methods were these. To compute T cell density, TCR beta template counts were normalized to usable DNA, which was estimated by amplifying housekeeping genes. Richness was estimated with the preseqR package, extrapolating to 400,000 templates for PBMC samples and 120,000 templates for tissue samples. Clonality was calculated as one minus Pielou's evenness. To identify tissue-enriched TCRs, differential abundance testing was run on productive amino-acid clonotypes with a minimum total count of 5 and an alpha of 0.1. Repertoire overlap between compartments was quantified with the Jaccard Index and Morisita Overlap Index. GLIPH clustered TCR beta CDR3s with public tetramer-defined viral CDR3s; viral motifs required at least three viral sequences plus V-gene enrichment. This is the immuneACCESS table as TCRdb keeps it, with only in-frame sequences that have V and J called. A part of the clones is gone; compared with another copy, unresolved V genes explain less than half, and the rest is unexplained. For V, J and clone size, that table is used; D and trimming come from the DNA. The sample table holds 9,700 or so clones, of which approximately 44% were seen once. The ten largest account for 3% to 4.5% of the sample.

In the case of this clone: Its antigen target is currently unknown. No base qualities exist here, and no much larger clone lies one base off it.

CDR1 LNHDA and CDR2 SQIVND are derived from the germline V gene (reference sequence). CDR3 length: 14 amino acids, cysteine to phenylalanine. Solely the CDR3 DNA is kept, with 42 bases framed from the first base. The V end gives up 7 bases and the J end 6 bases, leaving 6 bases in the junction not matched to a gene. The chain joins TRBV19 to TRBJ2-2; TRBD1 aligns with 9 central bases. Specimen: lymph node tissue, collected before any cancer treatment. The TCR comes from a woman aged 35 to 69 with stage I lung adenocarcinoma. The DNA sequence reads TGTGCCAGTAAACGGGACAGGGACGCCGGGGAGCTGTTTTTT. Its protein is CASKRDRDAGELFF.